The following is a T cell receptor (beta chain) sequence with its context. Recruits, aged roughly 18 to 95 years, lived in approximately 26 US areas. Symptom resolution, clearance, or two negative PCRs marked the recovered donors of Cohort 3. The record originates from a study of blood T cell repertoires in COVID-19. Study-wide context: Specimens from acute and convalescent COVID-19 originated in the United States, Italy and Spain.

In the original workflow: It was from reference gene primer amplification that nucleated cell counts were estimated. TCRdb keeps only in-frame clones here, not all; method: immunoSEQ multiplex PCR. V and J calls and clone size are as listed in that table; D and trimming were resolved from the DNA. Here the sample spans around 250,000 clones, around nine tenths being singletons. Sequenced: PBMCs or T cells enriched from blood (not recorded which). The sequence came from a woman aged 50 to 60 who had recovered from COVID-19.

The CDR3 DNA reads as TGTGCCAGTAGTCTCCGAGGGGGTAATTCACCCCTCCACTTT. The encoded protein is CASSLRGGNSPLHF. The rearrangement uses TRBV19 and TRBJ1-6; D perhaps matches TRBD1 (6 bases). Germline V lookup: CDR1 LNHDA, CDR2 SQIVND (reference sequence). Trimming took 5 bases from V and 6 from J, leaving 11 bases between them. The CDR3 sequence is 14 residues long.